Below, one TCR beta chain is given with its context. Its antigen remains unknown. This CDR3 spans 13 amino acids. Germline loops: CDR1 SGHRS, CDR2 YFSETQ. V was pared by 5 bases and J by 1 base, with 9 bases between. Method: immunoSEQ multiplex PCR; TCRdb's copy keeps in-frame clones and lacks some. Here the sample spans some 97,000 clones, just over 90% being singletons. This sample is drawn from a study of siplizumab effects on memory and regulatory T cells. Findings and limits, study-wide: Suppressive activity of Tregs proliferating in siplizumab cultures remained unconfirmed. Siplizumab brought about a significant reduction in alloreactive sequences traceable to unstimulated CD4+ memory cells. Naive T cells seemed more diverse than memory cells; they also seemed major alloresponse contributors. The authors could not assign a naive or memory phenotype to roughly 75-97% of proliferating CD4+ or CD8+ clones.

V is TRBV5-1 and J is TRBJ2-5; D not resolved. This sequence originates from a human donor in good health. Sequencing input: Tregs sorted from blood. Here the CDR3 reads CASRYRLQETQYF. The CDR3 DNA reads TGCGCCAGCAGATACCGGCTCCAAGAGACCCAGTACTTC.